This T cell receptor (beta chain) was identified during a study of breast tumors, draining lymph nodes, adjacent tissues (TCRdb year 2016). Regarding the complete study: Breast cancer patients provided tumor, adjacent nontumor tissue and axillary lymph nodes, and the study compared the TCR beta repertoires across these three sources. The study aimed to assess the relationships and possible T-cell exchange between tumor, surrounding tissue and draining lymph node repertoires in human breast cancer. The study at large found these results: Tumor and nontumor tissue repertoires were significantly more similar in luminal-like than in basal-like breast cancer. The conclusion that tumor T cells originate in lymph nodes was presented as consistent with a hypothesis rather than as directly demonstrated. A scenario in which most tumor T cells derive from the lymph node and then expand within tumor tissue was judged to be consistent with the data. Tumor T-cell repertoires showed less diversity than lymph node repertoires and more diversity than nontumor tissue repertoires, and tumor T-cell repertoires showed preferential V and J gene usage.

This clonotype was detected ten times or more. It has no known antigen specificity. There are no base qualities to consult, and no much larger clone falls within one base. Lymph node samples came from the axillary draining lymph nodes of breast cancer patients. Sequencing instrument: Illumina HiSeq 2000. Multiplex PCR amplification was used to generate the TCR beta chain libraries. High-throughput sequencing was used to analyze the amplified TCR beta chain products. TCRdb reprocessing: public reads trimmed at Q25 with fastp, clones called with MiXCR, in-frame beta chains kept. One record per CDR3 amino acid sequence lists the most common genes and DNA. The sample contains under 150,000 distinct CDR3 sequences, around 22% of them found a single time. Together, the top ten hold roughly 2.7% of the sample. V is clipped by 1 base and J by 2 bases, and the sequence between their germline boundaries is 4 bases long. Counted from cysteine to phenylalanine, this CDR3 has 14 amino acids. Only the CDR3 portion is preserved as DNA: 42 bases, with reading frame beginning at the first base. According to the germline V gene, CDR1 reads SGHDT and CDR2 reads YYEEEE.

This sequence was found in a female donor with breast cancer. Some clones in this sample may be carry-over from other donors' samples. The sample consisted of axillary lymph node tissue. The chain is assembled from TRBV5-6 and TRBJ2-6; the D gene cannot be resolved reliably. The nucleotide sequence reads TGTGCCAGCAGCTTGAGGGCTGGGGCCAACGTCCTGACTTTC. Translated, this gives CASSLRAGANVLTF.